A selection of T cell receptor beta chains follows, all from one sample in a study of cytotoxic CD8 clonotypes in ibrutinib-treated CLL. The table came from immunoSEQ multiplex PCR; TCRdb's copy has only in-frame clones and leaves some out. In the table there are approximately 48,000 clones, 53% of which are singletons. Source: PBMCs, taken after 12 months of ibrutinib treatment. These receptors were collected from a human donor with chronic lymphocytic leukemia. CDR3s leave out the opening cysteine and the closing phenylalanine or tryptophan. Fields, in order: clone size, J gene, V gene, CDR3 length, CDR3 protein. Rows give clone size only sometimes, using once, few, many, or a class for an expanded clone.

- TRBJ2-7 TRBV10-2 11 ASSVGLVYEQY
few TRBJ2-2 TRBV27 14 ASSSGTLLNTGELF
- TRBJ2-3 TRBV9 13 ASSVTQGATDTQY
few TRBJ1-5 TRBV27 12 ASSLGRGNQPQH
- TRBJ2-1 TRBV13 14 ASSFTAGVFHNEQF
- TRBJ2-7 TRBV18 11 ASSPDGTYEQY
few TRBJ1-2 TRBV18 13 ASSPPAGMGYGYT
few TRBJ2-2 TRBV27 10 ASTTGAGELF
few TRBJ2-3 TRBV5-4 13 ASSWEGLTTDTQY
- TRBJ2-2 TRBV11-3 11 ASSLQGTGELF
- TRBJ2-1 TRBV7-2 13 ASSPTSGLYNEQF